This is a list of T cell receptor beta chains from one sample in a study of tumor-infiltrating lymphocytes in primary liver carcinoma. TCRdb used MiXCR to reprocess the multiplex PCR reads, holding one entry per CDR3 protein. The sample lists tens of thousands of distinct CDR3 sequences, about 70% occurring once. The sequenced sample was liver tumor tissue from sampling region 3. Receptor source: a man aged 35 to 55 with primary liver carcinoma and hepatitis B virus infection. Both conserved end residues are part of each CDR3. The order of the fields is V gene, D gene, clone size, J gene, CDR3 protein, CDR3 DNA. A D gene is named only where the DNA matches it firmly. Not all rows give a size; the values are once, few, many and, for expanded clones, a class.

V: TRBV29-1
D: .
size: many
J: TRBJ2-1
CDR3: CSVASYNEQFF
DNA: TGCAGCGTTGCCTCCTACAATGAGCAGTTCTTC

V: TRBV5-8
D: .
size: .
J: TRBJ2-1
CDR3: CASSFGEREQFF
DNA: TGTGCCAGCAGCTTTGGGGAGCGCGAACAGTTCTTC

V: TRBV29-1
D: .
size: .
J: TRBJ2-5
CDR3: CSLEDSRRKETQYF
DNA: TGCAGCCTTGAGGATAGTCGAAGGAAAGAGACCCAGTACTTC

V: TRBV24-1
D: .
size: many
J: TRBJ1-2
CDR3: CATSDSTVYYGYTF
DNA: TGTGCCACCAGTGATTCGACGGTTTACTATGGCTACACCTTC

V: TRBV20-1
D: TRBD1
size: .
J: TRBJ2-3
CDR3: CTARGTGRTDTQYF
DNA: TGCACTGCTAGAGGGACAGGGAGGACAGATACGCAGTATTTT

V: TRBV11-2
D: TRBD2
size: .
J: TRBJ2-3
CDR3: CAGGPPTSGSTDTQYF
DNA: TGTGCCGGCGGCCCCCCTACTAGCGGCAGCACAGATACGCAGTATTTT

V: TRBV4-2
D: TRBD2
size: .
J: TRBJ2-1
CDR3: CVSSATGTSGDKEQFF
DNA: TGTGTCAGCAGCGCAACCGGGACTAGCGGGGACAAAGAGCAGTTCTTC

V: TRBV10-2
D: .
size: .
J: TRBJ2-1
CDR3: CTSSESCVGHGEQFF
DNA: TGCACCAGCAGTGAGTCCTGTGTCGGGCACGGTGAGCAGTTCTTC

V: TRBV7-9
D: .
size: .
J: TRBJ1-6
CDR3: CASSLDFDNSPLHF
DNA: TGTGCCAGTAGCTTAGATTTCGATAATTCACCCCTCCACTTT

V: TRBV7-9
D: .
size: .
J: TRBJ2-1
CDR3: CASSLSSGRNVLTDEQFF
DNA: TGTGCCAGCAGCTTAAGCTCTGGCAGGAATGTCCTTACGGATGAGCAGTTCTTC

V: TRBV6-5
D: TRBD2
size: many
J: TRBJ2-7
CDR3: CASSYSGLAGGLYEQYF
DNA: TGTGCCAGCAGTTACTCGGGGCTAGCGGGAGGGCTCTACGAGCAGTACTTC

V: TRBV4-2
D: TRBD1
size: .
J: TRBJ2-1
CDR3: CASSQGGSRFF
DNA: TGTGCGAGCAGCCAAGGGGGCTCCAGGTTCTTC

V: TRBV6-2/TRBV6-3
D: TRBD2
size: .
J: TRBJ2-5
CDR3: CVSSSSGETQYF
DNA: TGTGTCAGCAGTTCTAGCGGAGAGACCCAGTACTTC

V: TRBV7-8
D: .
size: .
J: TRBJ2-3
CDR3: CVSILDGPGAGTQYF
DNA: TGTGTCAGCATCTTAGACGGACCGGGGGCAGGAACGCAGTATTTT

V: TRBV29-1
D: .
size: .
J: TRBJ2-5
CDR3: CGVDGLHETQYF
DNA: TGCGGCGTTGACGGACTCCATGAGACCCAGTACTTC

V: TRBV11-2
D: .
size: .
J: TRBJ2-5
CDR3: CASSLAHAEAQYF
DNA: TGTGCCAGCAGCTTAGCGCATGCTGAGGCCCAGTATTTC

V: TRBV4-1
D: TRBD2
size: .
J: TRBJ2-3
CDR3: CACSREPSGTGTQYF
DNA: TGCGCCTGCAGCCGAGAGCCTAGCGGCACAGGTACGCAGTATTTT

V: TRBV20-1
D: .
size: .
J: TRBJ1-3
CDR3: CSAPRGHPGNTIYF
DNA: TGCAGTGCTCCGAGGGGACACCCTGGAAACACGATATATTTT

V: TRBV4-1
D: .
size: .
J: TRBJ2-7
CDR3: CASSLYGHDHEQYF
DNA: TGCGCCAGCAGCCTCTACGGACATGACCACGAGCAGTACTTC

V: TRBV29-1
D: .
size: .
J: TRBJ1-2
CDR3: CSVGQTVEGYTF
DNA: TGCAGCGTTGGCCAGACAGTAGAAGGCTACACTTTC

V: TRBV12-3/TRBV12-4
D: .
size: .
J: TRBJ2-5
CDR3: CAISLDKKTQYF
DNA: TGTGCCATCAGTTTGGACAAAAAGACCCAGTACTTC

V: TRBV11-1
D: .
size: .
J: TRBJ2-1
CDR3: CASSLQDNEQFF
DNA: TGTGCCAGCAGCTTGCAGGACAATGAGCAGTTCTTC

V: TRBV4-2
D: TRBD1
size: once
J: TRBJ2-2
CDR3: CASRTGVGGDLFF
DNA: TGTGCCAGCAGGACAGGGGTGGGCGGGGACCTGTTTTTT

V: TRBV7-6
D: .
size: .
J: TRBJ2-3
CDR3: CASSRWDTQYF
DNA: TGTGCCAGCAGCCGCTGGGATACGCAGTATTTT

V: TRBV29-1
D: .
size: .
J: TRBJ1-4
CDR3: CSVDQGKGQKLIF
DNA: TGCAGCGTTGATCAGGGGAAGGGTCAAAAACTGATTTTT

V: TRBV6-5
D: .
size: .
J: TRBJ1-1
CDR3: CASSRRIEPQSGTEAFF
DNA: TGTGCCAGCAGTCGCAGGATAGAACCGCAGTCGGGCACTGAAGCTTTCTTT

V: TRBV6-2/TRBV6-3
D: .
size: .
J: TRBJ1-2
CDR3: CASSHSVRVGYSF
DNA: TGTGCCAGCAGTCACTCTGTACGGGTAGGCTACAGCTTC

V: TRBV11-2
D: .
size: .
J: TRBJ1-3
CDR3: CASVQGAGNTIYF
DNA: TGCGCCTCAGTCCAGGGAGCTGGTAACACCATATATTTT

V: TRBV7-9
D: TRBD2
size: .
J: TRBJ2-1
CDR3: CARSLAPGTSGSSSYNEQFF
DNA: TGTGCCAGGAGCCTAGCGCCGGGGACTAGCGGTAGCAGCTCCTACAATGAGCAGTTCTTC

V: TRBV6-5
D: TRBD1
size: .
J: TRBJ2-7
CDR3: CTCSPGTGRNEQYF
DNA: TGTACCTGCAGTCCCGGGACAGGGAGGAACGAGCAGTACTTC

V: TRBV11-2
D: .
size: few
J: TRBJ2-7
CDR3: CAISLTDGAYEQYF
DNA: TGTGCCATCAGCTTGACCGACGGAGCTTACGAGCAGTACTTC

V: TRBV5-6
D: TRBD2
size: .
J: TRBJ2-7
CDR3: CASSFGLAGNYEQYF
DNA: TGTGCCAGCAGCTTCGGACTAGCGGGGAACTATGAGCAGTACTTC

V: TRBV7-8
D: .
size: .
J: TRBJ2-1
CDR3: CVTRRTQSSSYNEQSF
DNA: TGTGTCACCCGGCGAACCCAGTCCTCTTCCTACAATGAGCAGTCCTTC

V: TRBV29-1
D: .
size: .
J: TRBJ2-5
CDR3: CSVGGLTGDETQYF
DNA: TGCAGCGTTGGAGGGCTAACAGGAGACGAGACCCAGTACTTC

V: TRBV14
D: .
size: .
J: TRBJ2-1
CDR3: CAGSRFYNEQFF
DNA: TGTGCCGGCAGCCGGTTCTATAATGAGCAGTTCTTC

V: TRBV29-1
D: TRBD1
size: .
J: TRBJ1-4
CDR3: CSIGQGTNEKLFF
DNA: TGCAGCATCGGACAGGGTACTAATGAAAAACTGTTTTTT

V: TRBV6-6
D: TRBD1
size: .
J: TRBJ1-6
CDR3: CASIPPDRGENSPLHF
DNA: TGTGCTAGCATACCACCGGACAGGGGAGAAAATTCACCCCTCCACTTT

V: TRBV11-2
D: .
size: .
J: TRBJ2-2
CDR3: CASSLDRPGAGEPFF
DNA: TGTGCCAGCAGCTTAGACAGGCCCGGGGCTGGGGAGCCGTTTTTT

V: TRBV4-2
D: .
size: .
J: TRBJ2-6
CDR3: CASGQTGSGANVPTF
DNA: TGTGCCAGCGGCCAGACAGGATCTGGGGCCAACGTCCCGACTTTC

V: TRBV4-1
D: .
size: few
J: TRBJ2-5
CDR3: CASSRDPPAGAQYF
DNA: TGCGCCAGCAGCCGAGACCCTCCAGCTGGGGCCCAGTACTTC

V: TRBV4-1
D: TRBD1
size: .
J: TRBJ2-1
CDR3: CASSHGQGPPYNEQFF
DNA: TGTGCCAGCAGCCACGGACAGGGGCCTCCCTACAATGAGCAGTTCTTC

V: TRBV10-3
D: .
size: once
J: TRBJ2-2
CDR3: CAISPSPRVDTGGLFF
DNA: TGTGCCATAAGTCCCTCGCCCCGGGTGGACACCGGGGGGCTGTTTTTT

V: TRBV11-2
D: TRBD1
size: .
J: TRBJ2-5
CDR3: CASGSYAGTGGSQETQYF
DNA: TGTGCCAGCGGCTCATACGCAGGGACAGGGGGTTCCCAAGAGACCCAGTATTTC

V: TRBV13
D: .
size: .
J: TRBJ2-7
CDR3: CASSLGLCNYF
DNA: TGTGCCAGCAGCCTCGGACTGTGTAATTACTTC

V: TRBV30
D: .
size: .
J: TRBJ1-4
CDR3: CDWSRSGTGEKLFF
DNA: TGTGACTGGAGTCGTTCCGGGACCGGGGAAAAACTGTTTTTT

V: TRBV6-5
D: TRBD1
size: .
J: TRBJ2-6
CDR3: CASSPQTGVGANLLTF
DNA: TGTGCCAGCAGTCCTCAAACAGGGGTAGGGGCCAACCTCCTGACTTTC

V: TRBV10-2
D: .
size: .
J: TRBJ2-7
CDR3: CAGSESSGYAYEQYF
DNA: TGCGCCGGCAGTGAGTCTTCGGGTTACGCCTACGAGCAGTACTTC

V: TRBV20-1
D: .
size: .
J: TRBJ1-5
CDR3: CSAVQGVRADQPRHF
DNA: TGCAGTGCTGTACAGGGAGTGAGGGCGGATCAGCCCCGGCATTTT